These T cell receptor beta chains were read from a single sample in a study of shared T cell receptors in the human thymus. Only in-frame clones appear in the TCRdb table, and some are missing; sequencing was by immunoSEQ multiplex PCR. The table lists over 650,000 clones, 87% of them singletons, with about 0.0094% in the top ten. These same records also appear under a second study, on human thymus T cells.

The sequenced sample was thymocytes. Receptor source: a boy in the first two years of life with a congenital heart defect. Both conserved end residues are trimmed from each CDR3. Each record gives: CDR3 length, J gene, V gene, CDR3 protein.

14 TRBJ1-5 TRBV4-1 ASSQDRPPRAQPQH
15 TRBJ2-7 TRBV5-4 ASSLTSGPLLSYEQY
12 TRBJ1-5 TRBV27 ASRPHKSNQPQH
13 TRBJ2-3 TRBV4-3 ASSQDSDHTDTQY
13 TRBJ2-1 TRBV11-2 ASSLDARGANEQF
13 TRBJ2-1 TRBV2 ASKRLAEAYNEQF
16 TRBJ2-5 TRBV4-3 ASSPKSQWTPNQETQY
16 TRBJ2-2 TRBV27 ASSLLGGGVGNTGELF
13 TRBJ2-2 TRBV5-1 ASSLGGGPLGELF
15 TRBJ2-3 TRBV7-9 ASSPPLAKLSTDTQY
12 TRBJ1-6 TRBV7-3 ASSSGTGNSPLH
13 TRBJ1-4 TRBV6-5 ASSYHGQGKGKLF
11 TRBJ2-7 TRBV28 ASRPGLNYEQY
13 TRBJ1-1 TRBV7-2 ASSLEAGINTEAF
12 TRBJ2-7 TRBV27 ASSPNPGSYEQY
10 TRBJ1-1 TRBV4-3 ASSQGRGEAF
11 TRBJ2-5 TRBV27 ASSLGGAETQY
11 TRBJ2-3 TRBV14 ASSQDLSYTQY
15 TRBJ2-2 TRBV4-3 ASSQEVGKRGHGELF
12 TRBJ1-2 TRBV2 ASTFLTGNYGYT
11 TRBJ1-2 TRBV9 ASSVGSGYGYT
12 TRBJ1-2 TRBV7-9 ASSLAPGRDGYT
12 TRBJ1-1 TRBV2 ASSPGGWGTEAF
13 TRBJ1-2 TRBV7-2 ASSLYPIANYGYT
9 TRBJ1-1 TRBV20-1 SARGDYEAF
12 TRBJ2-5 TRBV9 ASSGQGAGETQY
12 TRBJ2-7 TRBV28 ASSFRDSRYEQY
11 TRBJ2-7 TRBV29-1 SVASRATYEQY
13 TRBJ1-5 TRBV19 ASSDREIGNQPQH
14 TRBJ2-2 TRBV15 ATSRERLQGAGELF
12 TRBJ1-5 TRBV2 ASSGRDSNQPQH
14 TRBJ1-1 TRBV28 ASSRTGPDTNTEAF
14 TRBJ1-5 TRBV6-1 ASSESRTETNQPQH
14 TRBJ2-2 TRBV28 ASSQVAGENTGELF
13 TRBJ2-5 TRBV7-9 ASSRTREKQETQY
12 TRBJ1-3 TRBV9 ASSPPTRGNTIY
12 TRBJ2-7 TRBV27 ASSSPGPWREQY
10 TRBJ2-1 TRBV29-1 SVSSGRNEQF
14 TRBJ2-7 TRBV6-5 ASSYRGPQGGYEQY
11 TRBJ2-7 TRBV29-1 SGQLGSSYEQY
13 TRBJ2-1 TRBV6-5 ASRVSGVLPNEQF
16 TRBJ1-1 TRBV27 ASSLGPGDRGMNTEAF
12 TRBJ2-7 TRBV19 ASSTGDRVGEQY
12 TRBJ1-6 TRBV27 ASAMDRGRSPLH
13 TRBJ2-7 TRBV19 ASSPNRDNSYEQY
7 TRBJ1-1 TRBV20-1 SAFSEAF
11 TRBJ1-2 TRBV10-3 AINAGTNYGYT
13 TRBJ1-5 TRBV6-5 ASKLTGKGNQPQH
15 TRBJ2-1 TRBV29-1 SVWQGPSYDPYNEQF
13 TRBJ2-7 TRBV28 ASSSRDSGSYEQY
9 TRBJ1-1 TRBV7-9 ASSRSTEAF
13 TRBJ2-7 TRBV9 ASSDRGSGSGEQY
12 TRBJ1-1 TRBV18 ASSRTGSNTEAF
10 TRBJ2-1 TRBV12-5 ASDQGGDEQF
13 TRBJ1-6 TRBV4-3 ASSLTGWDNSPLH
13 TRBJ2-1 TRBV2 ASTEGGQGYNEQF